This T cell receptor (beta chain) was profiled in a study of T-cell reconstitution after alpha-beta-depleted transplantation in children. This clonotype was detected ten times or more. The TCRbeta library incorporated unique molecular identifiers. From the PCR reads, TCRdb called clonotypes with MiXCR, one entry per CDR3 protein. The table has 190,000 or so distinct CDR3 sequences, about 6.4% seen once; the top ten hold around 3.1%. This CDR3 is built from 15 residues. V shed 6 bases, J shed 4 bases, and the junction held 8 bases outside the gene matches. CDR1 is MNHNS and CDR2 is SASEGT in the germline V gene.

Sequencing was performed on PBMCs from the stem cell graft donor, taken from the stem cell graft. This sequence originates from a human donor who donated a stem cell graft to a child with Wiskott-Aldrich syndrome. The J gene is TRBJ2-7, the V gene TRBV6-1, with 11 bases that match TRBD2. The CDR3 spells CASSIVLAGAYEQYF. The CDR3 DNA follows: TGTGCCAGCAGCATCGTACTAGCGGGAGCGTACGAGCAGTACTTC.